Following are 6 T cell receptor beta chains from one sample sequenced in a study of prognosis after radiotherapy for stage I lung cancer. Two-round multiplex PCR amplified TCR beta CDR3 from genomic DNA. For every TRBV and TRBJ gene, a specific primer was used in first-round PCR. TCRdb re-derived calls from the multiplex PCR reads in MiXCR, one entry per CDR3 protein. The table has about 51,000 distinct CDR3 sequences, approximately 35% seen once. This specimen was PBMCs, taken before or after stereotactic body radiation therapy (not recorded which). Receptors were obtained from a donor at least 50 years old with non-small cell lung cancer.

As regards this clonotype: The likely explanation is a read error, given a far larger clone one base away. The CDR3 protein is CASSERNYGYTF. The CDR3 nucleotides read TGTGCCAGCAGTGAAAGGAACTATGGCTACACCTTC. The chain has TRBV10-3 and TRBJ1-2; D call uncertain. Germline V gives CDR1 ENHRY, CDR2 SYGVKD. The CDR3 has 12 residues.

This clonotype showed up just a few times. The V gene is TRBV29-1, the J gene TRBJ2-1; 9 bases match TRBD2. The trim removed 6 bases at V and 7 bases at J, leaving 4 bases unmatched. This CDR3 region has 12 residues. CDR1 and CDR2 from the germline V gene are SQVTM and ANQGSEA. The CDR3, as DNA: TGCAGCGTCGGACTAGCGCCGAATGAGCAGTTCTTC. This gives the protein CSVGLAPNEQFF.

This clonotype was observed at least ten times. V is TRBV9 and J is TRBJ2-1; tentative D call: TRBD1 (6 bases). V lost 0 bases to trimming and J lost 7 bases, with 14 bases between them. The CDR3 is made up of 15 amino acids. Germline V lookup: CDR1 SGDLS, CDR2 YYNGEE. In nucleotides, the CDR3 is TGTGCCAGCAGCGTAGGGGTGGGGGCAGGTAATGAGCAGTTCTTC. The encoded protein is CASSVGVGAGNEQFF. The variable domain in full, completed from reference TRBV9 and TRBJ2-1, reads DSGVTQTPKHLITATGQRVTLRCSPRSGDLSVYWYQQSLDQGLQFLIQYYNGEERAKGNILERFSAQQFPDLHSELNLSSLELGDSALYFCASSVGVGAGNEQFFGPGTRLTVL.

In its sample, this clonotype was seen a few times. It may be a read error: a sequence one base away is much more abundant. The rearrangement links TRBV10-3 to TRBJ2-3; TRBD1 is a possible D gene (5 bases). The V end lost 2 bases, the J end lost 0 bases, and 12 bases lay between the germline ends. This CDR3 is 16 amino acids long. Germline CDR1 is ENHRY and CDR2 is SYGVKD. The CDR3 reads CAISEGQVSSTDTQYF. DNA of the CDR3: TGTGCCATCAGTGAGGGACAAGTCTCTAGCACAGATACGCAGTATTTT.

The table lists this clonotype with many counts. This chain uses TRBV19 with TRBJ2-5, with 7 bases identical to TRBD1. This CDR3 region has 12 residues. V was clipped by 1 base and J by 9 bases; unmatched bases: 2. Germline CDR1 is LNHDA and CDR2 is SQIVND (reference sequence). CDR3: CASSIVQGPQYF. CDR3 nucleotides: TGTGCCAGTAGTATAGTACAGGGGCCCCAGTACTTC.

This clonotype showed up many times. The chain links TRBV12-3 or TRBV12-4 to TRBJ1-1, with D uncertain. This CDR3 has 13 residues. V was trimmed by 2 bases and J by 4 bases, leaving 8 bases between them. CDR3 sequence: CASSLNFGTEAFF. DNA for the CDR3: TGTGCCAGCAGTTTAAATTTTGGCACTGAAGCTTTCTTT.